Each of the 19 T cell receptor beta chains below was sequenced from the same sample in a study of shared clonotypes between healthy human individuals (dated by TCRdb to 2020 to 2022). Libraries came from the immunoSEQ multiplex PCR assay. Held by TCRdb, this immuneACCESS table contains in-frame sequences only and omits some clones. Under half of the omission traces to an unresolved V gene where checked; the cause of the rest is unknown. The sample data list over a million clones, and approximately 78% of these were observed just once. Approximately 0.56% of the sample comes from the top ten. The specimen was memory CD4+ T cells from PBMCs. The sample's cell subset or site label is to be understood as: CD45RA-negative fraction. The receptor set was obtained from a man aged 18 to 29 in good health. Some clones in this sample may be carry-over from other donors' samples.

This chain joins TRBV28 and TRBJ2-7; 11 bases are shared with TRBD2. The J segment lost 5 bases and the V segment lost 5 bases, leaving 5 bases of the junction unmatched. The length of the CDR3 is 14 residues. Germline V CDR1 and CDR2: MDHEN, SYDVKM. CDR3 region: CASSRSGRANEQYF. The CDR3 DNA is TGTGCCAGCAGTCGTAGCGGGAGGGCTAACGAGCAGTACTTC.

A few counts support this clone. This sequence joins TRBV2 and TRBJ2-7; D not resolved. The CDR3 consists of 14 residues. V dropped 4 bases and J dropped 2 bases, with 12 bases sitting between them. Germline V gene data show CDR1 as SNHLY and CDR2 as FYNNEI. The CDR3 here is CASSVSPRTYEQYF. The CDR3 DNA reads as TGTGCCAGCAGTGTTTCACCCCGAACCTACGAGCAGTACTTC.

V usage is TRBV7-3 and J usage is TRBJ2-3; D could derive from TRBD1 or TRBD2 (5 bases each). Germline V gene sequence: CDR1 SGHTA, CDR2 FQGTGA. Trimming left V 1 base short and J 5 bases short, with 10 bases between. CDR3 length equals 14 residues. As DNA, the CDR3 is TGTGCCAGCAGCTTAAGGCCGAGGGGAGATACGCAGTATTTT. This sequence encodes CASSLRPRGDTQYF.

The V and J genes are TRBV11-2 and TRBJ2-4; D perhaps matches TRBD2 (6 bases). Germline-derived CDR1 and CDR2 are SGHAT and FQNNGV. V lost 0 bases and J lost 5, with 11 bases in between. The CDR3 extends over 15 amino acids. In DNA, the CDR3 is TGTGCCAGCAGCTTAGATCCGGGACTCCAAAACATTCAGTACTTC. It is translated as CASSLDPGLQNIQYF. Full variable domain (remainder filled in from reference TRBV11-2 and TRBJ2-4): EAGVAQSPRYKIIEKRQSVAFWCNPISGHATLYWYQQILGQGPKLLIQFQNNGVVDDSQLPKDRFSAERLKGVDSTLKIQPAKLEDSAVYLCASSLDPGLQNIQYFGAGTRLSVL.

The rearrangement links TRBV28 to TRBJ1-2, with D tentatively TRBD1 (6 bases). V was pared by 7 bases and J by 8 bases, with 14 bases between. This CDR3 is 12 amino acids long. Germline V gene sequence: CDR1 MDHEN, CDR2 SYDVKM. The CDR3 sequence is CASIRRGRGYTF. CDR3 coding DNA: TGTGCCAGCATCCGGCGGGGGCGCGGCTACACCTTC.

The chain couples TRBV27 to TRBJ2-3; 9 nucleotides agree with TRBD1. V gave up 6 bases and J gave up 5 bases; unmatched junction bases: 6. There are 14 residues in the CDR3. In germline, CDR1 is MNHEY, CDR2 SMNVEV (reference sequence). CDR3 sequence: CASSLDRGGDTQYF. CDR3 nucleotides: TGTGCCAGCAGCTTGGACAGGGGTGGAGATACGCAGTATTTT.

This chain links TRBV5-1 with TRBJ2-7; 7 nucleotides match TRBD2. Trimming cost V 0 bases and J 1 base; bases outside gene matches: 4. CDR1 and CDR2 (germline): SGHRS, YFSETQ. The CDR3 covers 15 residues. The CDR3 spells CASSLGLAESYEQYF. The CDR3 coding sequence is TGCGCCAGCAGCTTGGGACTAGCTGAGTCCTACGAGCAGTACTTC.

This chain links TRBV7-7 with TRBJ2-5; 12 bases are a match to TRBD2. The V segment lost 4 bases and the J segment 5 bases; nucleotides outside the gene matches: 8. The germline V gene has CDR1 SSHAT and CDR2 FNYEAQ (reference sequence). This CDR3 spans 16 amino acids. The CDR3 loop reads CASSSQGLAGGETQYF. The CDR3, as DNA: TGTGCCAGCAGCTCCCAAGGGCTAGCGGGGGGGGAGACCCAGTACTTC.

The chain has TRBV29-1 and TRBJ2-2, with 8 bases identical to TRBD1. V lost 5 bases to trimming and J lost 5 bases; unmatched junction nucleotides: 7. This CDR3 spans 14 amino acids. CDR1 is SQVTM, CDR2 ANQGSEA, per germline. The CDR3 here is CSVSNRGETGELFF. The CDR3 DNA reads TGCAGCGTTTCGAACAGGGGGGAAACCGGGGAGCTGTTTTTT.

This chain joins TRBV19 and TRBJ2-3, with 7 bases aligning to TRBD2. The ends lost 2 bases at V and 8 bases at J; junction bases unmatched: 19. The CDR3 loop spans 18 amino acids. CDR1 and CDR2 from the germline V gene are LNHDA and SQIVND (reference sequence). CDR3 sequence (DNA): TGTGCCAGTAGTATACCAAATGCGCCGGGACTATTCTCGGGTACGCAGTATTTT. It yields the protein CASSIPNAPGLFSGTQYF.

This chain uses TRBV11-2 with TRBJ2-6; D is perhaps TRBD1 (7 bases). This CDR3 contains 19 residues. Germline lookup yields CDR1 SGHAT and CDR2 FQNNGV. Trimming pared 1 base from V and 0 bases from J, leaving 16 bases between. CDR3 coding DNA: TGTGCCAGCAGCTTAGCGGCGGGACAGTCGTCCTCTGGGGCCAACGTCCTGACTTTC. It translates to CASSLAAGQSSSGANVLTF.

This clone appeared a few times. The chain combines TRBV2 with TRBJ2-5; TRBD1 agrees at 9 bases. From germline, CDR1 is SNHLY and CDR2 FYNNEI. Unmatched junction bases numbered 10, after V lost 6 bases and J lost 8 bases. The CDR3 is made up of 14 amino acids. As DNA, the CDR3 is TGTGCCAGCAGAACGGGACAGGGAGGTTACACCCAGTACTTC. This translates into CASRTGQGGYTQYF. Combining the CDR3 with reference TRBV2 and TRBJ2-5 gives the whole variable domain EPEVTQTPSHQVTQMGQEVILRCVPISNHLYFYWYRQILGQKVEFLVSFYNNEISEKSEIFDDQFSVERPDGSNFTLKIRSTKLEDSAMYFCASRTGQGGYTQYFGPGTRLLVL.

J is TRBJ2-1 and V is TRBV18; 7 bases are a match to TRBD2. This CDR3 is 13 amino acids long. Germline loops: CDR1 KGHSH, CDR2 LQKENI. V shed 2 bases and J 14 bases; nucleotides not matched to a gene: 9. The CDR3 sequence: CASSPMNAGEEFF. As DNA, the CDR3 is TGTGCCAGCTCACCAATGAATGCGGGAGAGGAGTTCTTC.

J is TRBJ2-5 and V is TRBV7-6, with TRBD2 matching 12 bases. Germline V gene sequence: CDR1 SGHVS, CDR2 FNYEAQ. Trimming removed 7 bases from V and 4 bases from J; junction bases left unmatched: 19. This CDR3 spans 19 amino acids. CDR3 region: CASIPTWLAGGEIGETQYF. CDR3 bases: TGTGCCAGCATCCCTACCTGGCTAGCGGGAGGGGAAATAGGAGAGACCCAGTACTTC.

The V and J genes are TRBV2 and TRBJ2-3, with 15 bases matching TRBD2. V was pared by 4 bases and J by 6 bases, with 8 bases of the junction left unmatched. This CDR3 spans 17 amino acids. The germline CDR1 and CDR2 sequences are SNHLY and FYNNEI. The CDR3 region is CASSVGLAGGGRDTQYF. The CDR3 nucleotides read TGTGCCAGCAGTGTCGGACTAGCGGGAGGGGGTCGGGATACGCAGTATTTT.

The rearrangement joins TRBV4-1 to TRBJ1-4; D is unresolved. The CDR3 consists of 16 residues. Germline V gene lookup returns CDR1 MGHRA and CDR2 YSYEKL. V was cut by 1 base and J by 5 bases, with 14 bases left in between. The CDR3 DNA reads as TGCGCCAGCAGCCAAGGGGTGGGCAGTGGGAATGAAAAACTGTTTTTT. It translates to CASSQGVGSGNEKLFF.

The chain links TRBV4-2 to TRBJ2-5; possible D gene TRBD2, 6 bases. The germline CDR1 and CDR2 sequences are LGHNA and YNFKEQ. This CDR3 is built from 17 residues. V gave up 0 bases and J gave up 5 bases, with 19 bases separating them. The DNA of the CDR3 is TGTGCCAGCAGCCAAGAGAAGCGCCCCGGGGGAGGCGAGACCCAGTACTTC. It codes for CASSQEKRPGGGETQYF.

Only one count was recorded for this clone. This chain connects TRBV5-1 to TRBJ2-7; TRBD2 matches at 13 bases. The CDR3 runs to 15 residues. CDR1 and CDR2 (germline): SGHRS, YFSETQ. V gave up 5 bases and J gave up 2 bases; unmatched junction bases: 4. CDR3 bases: TGCGCCAGCAGGGAGGGGACTAGCGGGACCTACGAGCAGTACTTC. Its translation is CASREGTSGTYEQYF.

V gene TRBV7-9 combines with J gene TRBJ1-1; TRBD1 matches at 8 bases. V gave up 0 bases and J gave up 11 bases; unmatched junction bases: 5. CDR1 SEHNR and CDR2 FQNEAQ come from the germline V gene (reference sequence). The CDR3 is 13 residues long. CDR3 region: CASSLAGQEMAFF. In DNA form, the CDR3 reads TGTGCCAGCAGCTTAGCGGGACAGGAGATGGCTTTCTTT.